A selection of T cell receptor beta chains follows, all from one sample in a study of shared clonotypes between healthy human individuals. Only in-frame clones appear in the TCRdb table, and some are missing; sequencing was by immunoSEQ multiplex PCR. The sample holds roughly 2.1 million clones, under 95% seen once. Specimen: naive CD8+ T cells from PBMCs. The receptors come from a man between 18 and 35 years old in good health. Some clones in this sample may be carry-over from other donors' samples. CDR3s include the opening cysteine and the closing phenylalanine or tryptophan. The order of the fields is D gene, J gene, clone size, V gene, CDR3 DNA, CDR3 protein. A D gene is named only where the DNA matches it firmly. A clone size is listed for some rows: how often the clone was seen (once, few, many), or a class if it is expanded.

d_call: TRBD2; j_call: TRBJ2-2; clone_size: .; v_call: TRBV5-1; cdr3_nt: TGCGCCAGCAGCTCCAGACTAGCCACGTACACCGGGGAGCTGTTTTTT; cdr3_aa: CASSSRLATYTGELFF
d_call: .; j_call: TRBJ2-7; clone_size: .; v_call: TRBV7-9; cdr3_nt: TGTGCCAGCAGCGGGTGGACTATGAGCTCCTACGAGCAGTACTTC; cdr3_aa: CASSGWTMSSYEQYF
d_call: .; j_call: TRBJ1-5; clone_size: .; v_call: TRBV2; cdr3_nt: TGTGCCAGCAGTGTTCGGGTGAGACAGCCCCAGCATTTT; cdr3_aa: CASSVRVRQPQHF
d_call: TRBD1; j_call: TRBJ1-4; clone_size: .; v_call: TRBV30; cdr3_nt: TGTGCCTGGAGTGGGGACAGTTTGAAGACTAATGAAAAACTGTTTTTT; cdr3_aa: CAWSGDSLKTNEKLFF
d_call: .; j_call: TRBJ2-5; clone_size: .; v_call: TRBV9; cdr3_nt: TGTGCCAGCAGCGTAGGAGTCAGGCTCGGAGAGACCCAGTACTTC; cdr3_aa: CASSVGVRLGETQYF
d_call: .; j_call: TRBJ1-3; clone_size: .; v_call: TRBV27; cdr3_nt: TGTGCCAGCAAGGGTTCGACGCCTGGAAACACCATATATTTT; cdr3_aa: CASKGSTPGNTIYF
d_call: .; j_call: TRBJ2-2; clone_size: .; v_call: TRBV27; cdr3_nt: TGTGCCAGCAGTTCCAAGGGTGCCGGGGAGCTGTTTTTT; cdr3_aa: CASSSKGAGELFF
d_call: .; j_call: TRBJ1-2; clone_size: .; v_call: TRBV29-1; cdr3_nt: TGCAGCGTTGGGGGGGGGCTCTATGGCTACACCTTC; cdr3_aa: CSVGGGLYGYTF
d_call: .; j_call: TRBJ2-1; clone_size: once; v_call: TRBV11-2; cdr3_nt: TGTGCCAGCAGCTCCGCCTCTCGTGGTTACAATGAGCAGTTCTTC; cdr3_aa: CASSSASRGYNEQFF
d_call: TRBD2; j_call: TRBJ2-7; clone_size: .; v_call: TRBV7-9; cdr3_nt: TGTGCCAGCCTCACTGGGTCGGGAGGGCTCGGCGAGCAGTACTTC; cdr3_aa: CASLTGSGGLGEQYF
d_call: .; j_call: TRBJ1-1; clone_size: .; v_call: TRBV19; cdr3_nt: TGTGCCAGTTCCTACCAGAGGTGGTCTTTCATGAACACTGAAGCTTTCTTT; cdr3_aa: CASSYQRWSFMNTEAFF
d_call: TRBD1; j_call: TRBJ2-7; clone_size: .; v_call: TRBV28; cdr3_nt: TGTGCCAGCAGCCTCCCGGGACAGGGAATAATATCTTACGAGCAGTACTTC; cdr3_aa: CASSLPGQGIISYEQYF
d_call: TRBD1; j_call: TRBJ2-1; clone_size: .; v_call: TRBV9; cdr3_nt: TGTGCCAGCAGCGCGGGACAGGGCCGAGTCAATGAGCAGTTCTTC; cdr3_aa: CASSAGQGRVNEQFF
d_call: .; j_call: TRBJ1-2; clone_size: .; v_call: TRBV14; cdr3_nt: TGTGCCAGCAGCCAAGACAGGGCAAATGGCTACACCTTC; cdr3_aa: CASSQDRANGYTF
d_call: .; j_call: TRBJ1-2; clone_size: .; v_call: TRBV29-1; cdr3_nt: TGCAGCGTTGCCGGGACCGACGATAACTATGGCTACACCTTC; cdr3_aa: CSVAGTDDNYGYTF
d_call: .; j_call: TRBJ2-1; clone_size: .; v_call: TRBV29-1; cdr3_nt: TGCAGCGTTTTTGGAGATTCCTACAATGAGCAGTTCTTC; cdr3_aa: CSVFGDSYNEQFF
d_call: TRBD2; j_call: TRBJ2-1; clone_size: .; v_call: TRBV10-3; cdr3_nt: TGTGCCATCAGTGAGGAGGGACTAGTGTTTGAGCAGTTCTTC; cdr3_aa: CAISEEGLVFEQFF
d_call: TRBD1; j_call: TRBJ1-5; clone_size: .; v_call: TRBV27; cdr3_nt: TGTGCCAGCAGTTTGAGACAGGGGCCTATATCAGCCCAGCATTTT; cdr3_aa: CASSLRQGPISAQHF
d_call: .; j_call: TRBJ2-7; clone_size: .; v_call: TRBV7-2; cdr3_nt: TGTGCCAGCAGCTTAGCGGTCAGCTTCTACGAGCAGTACTTC; cdr3_aa: CASSLAVSFYEQYF
d_call: .; j_call: TRBJ2-7; clone_size: .; v_call: TRBV19; cdr3_nt: TGTGCCAGTAGTATAGATCTCGAACAGGGTACTTCCTACGAGCAGTACTTC; cdr3_aa: CASSIDLEQGTSYEQYF